What follows are 25 T cell receptor beta chains derived from one specimen sequenced in a study of OX40 agonist ivuxolimab in advanced cancers. The table came from immunoSEQ multiplex PCR; TCRdb's copy has only in-frame clones and leaves some out. The sample lists about 73,000 clones, around nine tenths occurring once. The sequenced sample was CD4+ or CD8+ T cells sorted from blood, obtained in a trial of the OX40 agonist ivuxolimab. These receptors all stem from an adult with an advanced solid tumor such as melanoma, head and neck, liver or kidney cancer.

The rearrangement uses TRBV4-3 and TRBJ1-5; no firm D call. Trimming shortened V by 3 bases and J by 7 bases, and 7 bases separated the two germline ends. Germline lookup yields CDR1 LGHNA and CDR2 YSLEER. This CDR3 region has 12 residues. The CDR3 sequence: CASSQGEQPQHF. The CDR3 DNA sequence: TGCGCCAGCAGCCAGGGTGAACAGCCCCAGCATTTT.

V usage is TRBV5-1 and J usage is TRBJ1-1; D call uncertain. The CDR3 spans 14 residues. Germline CDR1 SGHRS, CDR2 YFSETQ. Trimming removed 5 bases at V and 1 base at J, with 12 bases between. Written as DNA, the CDR3 is TGCGCCAGCAGTCGTGACAACTCGAACACTGAAGCTTTCTTT. This translates into CASSRDNSNTEAFF.

In its sample, this clone was seen once. CDR3: CASSRGGTLAKNIQYF. DNA for the CDR3: TGCGCCAGCAGCCGAGGGGGCACTTTAGCCAAAAACATTCAGTACTTC. This chain links TRBV4-3 with TRBJ2-4; 7 bases agree with TRBD1. The CDR3 runs to 16 residues. CDR1 and CDR2 (germline): LGHNA, YSLEER. V lost 4 bases and J lost 0; bases outside the gene matches: 6.

The chain is built from TRBV28 and TRBJ2-7, with D perhaps TRBD1 (5 bases). The CDR3 has 14 residues. Trimming stripped 11 bases from V and 4 bases from J, with 21 bases between. The V gene's germline CDR1 is MDHEN and CDR2 SYDVKM. The DNA for the CDR3 is TGTGCCGGCCGTCCCTCAGGGCCTAATTACGAGCAGTACTTC. Translated: CAGRPSGPNYEQYF.

The chain joins TRBV19 to TRBJ2-1; D may be TRBD1 or TRBD2 (5 bases each). Germline loops: CDR1 LNHDA, CDR2 SQIVND (reference sequence). The CDR3 covers 15 residues. V was cut by 3 bases and J by 5 bases, with 14 bases left in between. CDR3 sequence reads: CASSIIKGPNNEQFF. The CDR3 DNA reads TGTGCCAGTAGTATTATCAAGGGACCGAACAATGAGCAGTTCTTC.

The chain links TRBV18 to TRBJ1-5, with TRBD1 as a possible D gene (6 bases). The CDR3 covers 15 residues. V shed 5 bases and J shed 0 bases, with 11 bases lying between them. Germline V gene sequence: CDR1 KGHSH, CDR2 LQKENI. CDR3 in DNA: TGTGCCAGCTCAGTCCGGACAGTTAGCAATCAGCCCCAGCATTTT. This codes for CASSVRTVSNQPQHF.

This chain connects TRBV19 to TRBJ2-1; 11 nucleotides match TRBD1. This CDR3 has 15 amino acids. The V segment lost 4 bases and the J segment 6 bases; nucleotides outside the gene matches: 5. From germline, CDR1 is LNHDA and CDR2 SQIVND (reference sequence). CDR3 coding DNA: TGTGCCAGTAGTACGGGACAGGGGGTTGTCAATGAGCAGTTCTTC. The encoded protein is CASSTGQGVVNEQFF.

This clone occurred once. The chain has TRBV25-1 and TRBJ2-2, with D unresolved. The germline V gene encodes CDR1 MGHDK and CDR2 SYGVNS. The CDR3 contains 14 residues. The ends were cut back, 2 bases at V and 4 bases at J, with 8 bases in the middle. In DNA form, the CDR3 reads TGTGCCAGCAGTGAACTTACCGGCACCGGGGAGCTGTTTTTT. Its protein product is CASSELTGTGELFF.

This chain joins TRBV6-1 and TRBJ1-2; D is uncertain. The CDR3 runs 14 residues. V lost 8 bases and J 4 bases, leaving 17 bases between the germline ends. Germline V gene sequence: CDR1 MNHNS, CDR2 SASEGT. CDR3 nucleotides: TGTGCCAGCCGCGGTCCGGGGAAGGTCTATGGCTACACCTTC. Translated: CASRGPGKVYGYTF.

V is TRBV19 and J is TRBJ1-5; D might be TRBD1 (5 bases). Trimming took 7 bases from V and 2 from J, leaving 15 bases between them. Germline V gives CDR1 LNHDA, CDR2 SQIVND (reference sequence). There are 15 residues in the CDR3. The CDR3 here is CASKPGLWGNQPQHF. CDR3 in DNA: TGTGCCAGTAAACCAGGGCTATGGGGCAATCAGCCCCAGCATTTT.

V gene TRBV18 combines with J gene TRBJ2-2; 7 bases agree with TRBD2. The CDR3 runs to 17 residues. Trimming at V came to 5 bases and at J to 1 base, leaving 10 bases not matched to a gene. Germline lookup yields CDR1 KGHSH and CDR2 LQKENI. Here the CDR3 reads CASSSIGAGVNTGELFF. The CDR3 nucleotides are TGTGCCAGCTCATCAATCGGGGCGGGAGTGAACACCGGGGAGCTGTTTTTT.

This clone was picked up a small number of times. The rearrangement uses TRBV6-1 and TRBJ2-7, with D unresolved. V lost 3 bases to trimming and J lost 4 bases, with 16 bases between them. The germline CDR1 and CDR2 sequences are MNHNS and SASEGT. The CDR3 totals 15 residues. The CDR3 here is CASSESGLAMYEQYF. The DNA of the CDR3 is TGTGCCAGCAGTGAGTCTGGCCTTGCTATGTACGAGCAGTACTTC.

This chain joins TRBV7-8 and TRBJ2-5, with 10 bases fitting TRBD2. CDR1 and CDR2 from the germline V gene are SGHVS and FQNEAQ. The CDR3 sequence is 16 residues long. V was pared by 0 bases and J by 5 bases, with 6 bases of the junction left unmatched. CDR3 nucleotides: TGTGCCAGCAGCTTAGCGAGCGGGAGGGGATGGGAGACCCAGTACTTC. Its translation: CASSLASGRGWETQYF.

The chain joins TRBV28 to TRBJ1-2; 7 bases fit TRBD1. Looked up from germline, CDR1 is MDHEN and CDR2 is SYDVKM. V gave up 7 bases and J gave up 1 base; unmatched junction bases: 6. The CDR3 sequence is 14 residues long. CDR3 in DNA: TGTGCCAGCAACCCGCAGGGGGTTAACTATGGCTACACCTTC. Amino acid sequence: CASNPQGVNYGYTF.

The chain uses TRBV5-4 and TRBJ2-2, with D perhaps matching TRBD2 (6 bases). Germline values: CDR1 SGHNT, CDR2 YYREEE (reference sequence). CDR3 length: 15 amino acids. Trimming took 2 bases from V and 7 from J, leaving 15 bases between them. CDR3 sequence reads: CASSFGRLSGGELFF. Here the CDR3 DNA reads TGTGCCAGCAGCTTTGGGAGGCTGTCTGGCGGGGAGCTGTTTTTT. Complete variable domain (other parts from reference TRBV5-4 and TRBJ2-2): ETGVTQSPTHLIKTRGQQVTLRCSSQSGHNTVSWYQQALGQGPQFIFQYYREEENGRGNFPPRFSGLQFPNYSSELNVNALELDDSALYLCASSFGRLSGGELFFGEGSRLTVL.

This chain links TRBV6-6 with TRBJ2-5, with 9 bases that match TRBD1. Trimming at V came to 6 bases and at J to 2 bases, leaving 10 bases not matched to a gene. Per germline, CDR1 MNHNY and CDR2 SVGAGI (reference sequence). The CDR3 consists of 16 residues. The CDR3 DNA sequence: TGTGCCAGCAGCAAAATACCGGGACAGGGACAAGAGACCCAGTACTTC. It yields the protein CASSKIPGQGQETQYF.

The gene calls are TRBV7-2 and TRBJ2-5, with 15 bases identical to TRBD2. The J call may not be correct, given that the DNA end is closer to TRBJ2-7. The CDR3 extends over 18 amino acids. Germline loops: CDR1 SGHTA, CDR2 FQGNSA. The CDR3 protein is CASSFAGTSGRSSYEQYF. CDR3 bases: TGTGCCAGCAGCTTCGCCGGGACTAGCGGGAGGAGCTCCTACGAGCAGTACTTC.

V is TRBV7-2 and J is TRBJ1-1; unclear D gene. This CDR3 contains 13 residues. CDR1 is SGHTA and CDR2 is FQGNSA in the germline V gene. V gave up 5 bases and J gave up 3 bases, with 10 bases separating them. The chain's CDR3 is CASSQVVDTEAFF. The CDR3 nucleotides are TGTGCCAGCAGCCAGGTGGTTGACACTGAAGCTTTCTTT. The full variable domain, its missing parts supplied by reference TRBV7-2 and TRBJ1-1, is GAGVSQSPSNKVTEKGKDVELRCDPISGHTALYWYRQSLGQGLEFLIYFQGNSAPDKSGLPSDRFSAERTGGSVSTLTIQRTQQEDSAVYLCASSQVVDTEAFFGQGTRLTVV.

J is TRBJ1-1 and V is TRBV5-4; 8 nucleotides match TRBD1. V was pared by 4 bases and J by 3 bases, with 8 bases of the junction left unmatched. The CDR3 loop spans 15 amino acids. Germline CDR1 reads SGHNT; CDR2 reads YYREEE (reference sequence). CDR3 sequence reads: CASSLTGTGYTEAFF. DNA for the CDR3: TGTGCCAGCAGCCTAACCGGGACAGGATACACTGAAGCTTTCTTT.

This clone was recorded a few times. This chain links TRBV4-1 with TRBJ2-1, with TRBD2 matching over 9 bases. V lost 3 bases to trimming and J lost 9 bases; unmatched junction nucleotides: 9. Germline CDR1 and CDR2: MGHRA and YSYEKL. This CDR3 spans 15 amino acids. CDR3 DNA: TGCGCCAGCAGCCATCTCTTAGCGGGAGCCAGTGAGCAGTTCTTC. Residues: CASSHLLAGASEQFF.

This chain uses TRBV9 with TRBJ1-4; 7 bases line up with TRBD1. The CDR3 is 17 residues long. The trim removed 4 bases at V and 4 bases at J, leaving 13 bases unmatched. Germline V lookup: CDR1 SGDLS, CDR2 YYNGEE. CDR3 coding DNA: TGTGCCAGCAGCCCAGGGGGGAGCACCGCAGGTAATGAAAAACTGTTTTTT. Protein: CASSPGGSTAGNEKLFF.

This chain links TRBV28 with TRBJ2-3; TRBD2 matches 11 bases. Germline assignment: CDR1 MDHEN and CDR2 SYDVKM. The CDR3 is 17 amino acids. V lost 6 bases to trimming and J lost 8 bases; unmatched junction nucleotides: 16. The CDR3 protein is CASRPSGTSGQRGTQYF. Here the CDR3 DNA reads TGTGCCAGCAGGCCGTCGGGGACTAGCGGACAGAGGGGTACGCAGTATTTT.

This clone was observed a single time. The CDR3 reads CASSSPTASSGAFF. The CDR3 DNA sequence: TGTGCCAGCAGTTCCCCGACAGCTTCCTCAGGAGCTTTCTTT. The chain uses TRBV6-5 and TRBJ1-1; possible D gene TRBD1, 5 bases. CDR1 and CDR2 (germline): MNHEY, SVGAGI. Trimming pared 4 bases from V and 10 bases from J, leaving 19 bases between. The length of the CDR3 is 14 residues.

The chain employs TRBV5-1 and TRBJ2-5; 12 bases match TRBD1. V shed 4 bases and J 5 bases; nucleotides not matched to a gene: 9. Germline V gene lookup returns CDR1 SGHRS and CDR2 YFSETQ. The CDR3 runs 16 residues. The CDR3 spells CASSTGDRGRAETQYF. The CDR3 DNA is TGCGCCAGCAGCACGGGGGACAGGGGGCGGGCGGAGACCCAGTACTTC.

This chain connects TRBV6-1 to TRBJ1-1; D is uncertain. The CDR3 spans 13 residues. CDR1 MNHNS and CDR2 SASEGT come from the germline V gene. Trimming removed 5 bases at V and 4 bases at J, with 11 bases between. CDR3 sequence: CASSSKDLTEAFF. In nucleotides, the CDR3 is TGTGCCAGCAGTTCAAAGGACCTCACTGAAGCTTTCTTT.